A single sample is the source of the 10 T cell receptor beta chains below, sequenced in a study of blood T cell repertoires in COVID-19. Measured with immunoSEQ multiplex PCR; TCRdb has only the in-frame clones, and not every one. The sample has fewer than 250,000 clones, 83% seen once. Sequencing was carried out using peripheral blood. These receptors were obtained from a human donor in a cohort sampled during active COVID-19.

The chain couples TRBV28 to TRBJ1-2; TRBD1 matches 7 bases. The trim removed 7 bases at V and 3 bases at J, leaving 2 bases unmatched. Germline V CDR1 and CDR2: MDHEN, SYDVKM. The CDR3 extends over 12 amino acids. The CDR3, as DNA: TGTGCCAGCACCGACAGGGACTATGGCTACACCTTC. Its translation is CASTDRDYGYTF.

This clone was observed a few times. The CDR3 DNA follows: TGTGCCAGCAGTCTTACAGGAGAGACCCAGTACTTC. Translation: CASSLTGETQYF. V and J are TRBV28 and TRBJ2-5, with TRBD1 as a possible D gene (5 bases). The CDR3 length is 12 residues. In germline, CDR1 is MDHEN, CDR2 SYDVKM. Trimming left V 5 bases short and J 4 bases short, with 8 bases between.

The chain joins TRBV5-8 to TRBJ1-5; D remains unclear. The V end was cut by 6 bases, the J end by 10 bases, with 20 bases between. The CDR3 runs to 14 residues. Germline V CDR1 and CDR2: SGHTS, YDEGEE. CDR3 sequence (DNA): TGTGCCAGCACCCCCGGAGTCGCCATCGGCCCCCAGCATTTT. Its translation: CASTPGVAIGPQHF.

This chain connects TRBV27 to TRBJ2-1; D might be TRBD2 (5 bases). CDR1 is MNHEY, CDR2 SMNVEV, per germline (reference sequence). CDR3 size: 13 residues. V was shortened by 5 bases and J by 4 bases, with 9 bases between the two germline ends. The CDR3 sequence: CASSPTSYNEQFF. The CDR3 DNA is TGTGCCAGCAGTCCTACTAGTTACAATGAGCAGTTCTTC.

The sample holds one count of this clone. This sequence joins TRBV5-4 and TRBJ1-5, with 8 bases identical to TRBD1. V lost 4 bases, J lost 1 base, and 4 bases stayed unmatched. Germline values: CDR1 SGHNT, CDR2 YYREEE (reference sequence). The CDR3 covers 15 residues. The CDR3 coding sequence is TGTGCCAGCAGCCCCGGGACAGGAAGCAATCAGCCCCAGCATTTT. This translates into CASSPGTGSNQPQHF.

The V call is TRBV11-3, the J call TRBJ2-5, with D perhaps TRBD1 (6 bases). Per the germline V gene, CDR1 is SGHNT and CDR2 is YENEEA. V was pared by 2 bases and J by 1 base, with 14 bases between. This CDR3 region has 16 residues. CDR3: CASSLYSGTTQETQYF. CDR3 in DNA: TGTGCCAGCAGCTTATATTCGGGGACAACCCAAGAGACCCAGTACTTC. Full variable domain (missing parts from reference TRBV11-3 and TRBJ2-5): EAGVVQSPRYKIIEKKQPVAFWCNPISGHNTLYWYLQNLGQGPELLIRYENEEAVDDSQLPKDRFSAERLKGVDSTLKIQPAELGDSAVYLCASSLYSGTTQETQYFGPGTRLLVL.

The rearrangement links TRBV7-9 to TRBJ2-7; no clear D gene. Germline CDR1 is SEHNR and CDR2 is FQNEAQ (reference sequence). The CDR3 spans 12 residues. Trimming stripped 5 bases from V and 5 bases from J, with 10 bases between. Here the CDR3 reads CASSQYDDEQYF. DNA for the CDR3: TGTGCCAGCAGCCAGTATGATGACGAGCAGTACTTC.

The DNA of the CDR3 is TGTGCCAGCAGTAGGAGTGGGGGCAGCCTACCCTACAATGAGCAGTTCTTC. Amino acids: CASSRSGGSLPYNEQFF. The rearrangement links TRBV28 to TRBJ2-1; D might be TRBD1 (6 bases). Between the trimmed V and J ends, which lost 5 bases and 2 bases, there was a span of 19 bases. This CDR3 has 17 residues. CDR1 and CDR2 from the germline V gene are MDHEN and SYDVKM.

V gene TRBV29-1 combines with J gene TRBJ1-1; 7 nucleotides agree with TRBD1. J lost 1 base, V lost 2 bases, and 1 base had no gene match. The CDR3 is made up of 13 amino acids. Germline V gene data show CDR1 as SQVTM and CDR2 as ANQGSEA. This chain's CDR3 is CSVENRGNTEAFF. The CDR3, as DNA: TGCAGCGTTGAAAACAGGGGGAACACTGAAGCTTTCTTT. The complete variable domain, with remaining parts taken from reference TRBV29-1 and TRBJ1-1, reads SAVISQKPSRDICQRGTSLTIQCQVDSQVTMMFWYRQQPGQSLTLIATANQGSEATYESGFVIDKFPISRPNLTFSTLTVSNMSPEDSSIYLCSVENRGNTEAFFGQGTRLTVV.

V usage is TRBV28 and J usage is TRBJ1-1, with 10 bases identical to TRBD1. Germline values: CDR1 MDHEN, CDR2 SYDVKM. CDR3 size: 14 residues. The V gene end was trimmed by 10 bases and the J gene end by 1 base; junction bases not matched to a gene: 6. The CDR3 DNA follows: TGTGCCATATCCGGGACAGGGGAGAACACTGAAGCTTTCTTT. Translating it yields CAISGTGENTEAFF.